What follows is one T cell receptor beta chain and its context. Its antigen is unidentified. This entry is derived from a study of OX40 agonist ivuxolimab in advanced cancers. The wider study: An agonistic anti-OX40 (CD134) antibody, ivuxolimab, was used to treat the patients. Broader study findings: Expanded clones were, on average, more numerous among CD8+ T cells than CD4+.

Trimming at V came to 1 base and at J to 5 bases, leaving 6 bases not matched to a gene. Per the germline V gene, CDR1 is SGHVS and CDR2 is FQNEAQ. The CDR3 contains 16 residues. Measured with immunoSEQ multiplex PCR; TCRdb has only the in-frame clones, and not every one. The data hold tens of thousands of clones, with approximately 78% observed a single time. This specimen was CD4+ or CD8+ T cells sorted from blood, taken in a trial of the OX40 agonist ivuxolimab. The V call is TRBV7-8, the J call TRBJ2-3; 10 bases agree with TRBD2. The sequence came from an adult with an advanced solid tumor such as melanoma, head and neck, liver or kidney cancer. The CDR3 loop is CASSLVALAGRDTQYF. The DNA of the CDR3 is TGTGCCAGCAGCTTAGTAGCACTAGCGGGGAGAGATACGCAGTATTTT.